A selection of T cell receptor beta chains follows, all from one sample in a study of T cells after yellow fever vaccination. TCRdb re-derived calls from the 5' RACE reads in MiXCR, one entry per CDR3 protein. The sample includes roughly 120,000 distinct CDR3 sequences, around 7.7% of them seen just once. The sample in question was CD4+ T cells sorted from PBMCs, obtained 10 to 11 days after the first yellow fever vaccination. The receptors come from a young man who received the YFV17D yellow fever vaccine. The CDR3 runs from the conserved cysteine through the conserved F or W. Each record gives: J gene, D gene, clone size, V gene, CDR3 protein, CDR3 DNA. A D gene is named only where the DNA matches it firmly. Clone size, where shown, is once, few, many, or a class for clones that have expanded.

TRBJ2-2,TRBD1,many,TRBV12-3/TRBV12-4,CATTTGANTGELFF,TGTGCCACCACAACAGGGGCGAACACCGGGGAGCTGTTTTTT
TRBJ1-1,-,-,TRBV10-3,CAIKVGVGGQRGTEAFF,TGTGCCATCAAGGTTGGGGTCGGGGGGCAGAGGGGCACTGAAGCTTTCTTT
TRBJ2-3,-,many,TRBV5-1,CASKSTPTVTDTQYF,TGCGCCAGCAAATCGACCCCGACAGTAACAGATACGCAGTATTTT
TRBJ1-2,-,many,TRBV3-1,CASSPAEYGYTF,TGTGCCAGCAGCCCTGCGGAATATGGCTACACCTTC
TRBJ2-3,-,many,TRBV10-3,CAIRTQASTDTQYF,TGTGCCATCAGGACACAGGCTAGCACAGATACGCAGTATTTT
TRBJ2-5,TRBD1,many,TRBV4-2,CASSQVTGQGISETQYF,TGTGCCAGCAGCCAAGTAACGGGACAGGGGATTTCGGAGACCCAGTACTTC
TRBJ2-3,-,many,TRBV20-1,CSARDAVGADTQYF,TGCAGTGCTAGAGATGCAGTGGGGGCAGATACGCAGTATTTT
TRBJ1-3,TRBD1,many,TRBV7-2,CASSLVRGPGNTIYF,TGTGCCAGCAGCTTAGTCAGGGGGCCTGGAAACACCATATATTTT
TRBJ2-7,-,many,TRBV5-1,CASSLGQSVYEQYF,TGCGCCAGCAGCCTTGGACAGTCCGTCTACGAGCAGTACTTC
TRBJ1-6,-,many,TRBV7-8,CASSLASPLHF,TGTGCCAGCAGCTTAGCTTCACCCCTCCACTTT
TRBJ1-5,-,-,TRBV2,CASNEGGGQPQHF,TGTGCCAGCAATGAGGGGGGGGGTCAGCCCCAGCATTTT
TRBJ2-1,-,many,TRBV5-1,CASSPRVSPPEQFF,TGCGCCAGCAGCCCGAGAGTGTCCCCGCCTGAGCAGTTCTTC
TRBJ2-3,-,many,TRBV24-1,CATSDLTGRTADTQYF,TGTGCCACCAGTGACTTGACTGGACGGACTGCAGATACGCAGTATTTT
TRBJ2-1,-,many,TRBV20-1,CSAIGGRGNEQFF,TGCAGTGCTATTGGGGGGCGCGGAAATGAGCAGTTCTTC
TRBJ2-6,-,few,TRBV5-1,CASRPAGQLNSGANVLTF,TGCGCCAGCAGGCCCGCGGGACAGCTAAACTCTGGGGCCAACGTCCTGACTTTC
TRBJ2-1,TRBD1,many,TRBV20-1,CSVRGQVVDEQFF,TGCAGTGTTAGGGGACAGGTAGTGGATGAGCAGTTCTTC
TRBJ1-2,-,many,TRBV5-4,CASSFRGSSSTDYGYTF,TGTGCCAGCAGTTTTAGGGGGTCTTCTTCGACGGACTATGGCTACACCTTC
TRBJ1-4,-,many,TRBV4-2,CASSQGATNEKLFF,TGTGCCAGCAGCCAGGGGGCAACTAATGAAAAACTGTTTTTT
TRBJ1-1,TRBD1,-,TRBV7-3,CTCRTYDITGAKYGAFF,TGTACCTGCCGAACCTACGACATTACAGGGGCAAAATATGGAGCTTTCTTT
TRBJ1-1,-,many,TRBV7-9,CATRSYFEAFF,TGTGCCACCCGGTCTTATTTTGAAGCTTTCTTT
TRBJ2-1,-,many,TRBV29-1,CSVESGAGGEYNEQFF,TGCAGCGTTGAGTCCGGGGCCGGAGGGGAGTACAATGAGCAGTTCTTC
TRBJ1-3,-,many,TRBV7-9,CASSLRGYNSGNTIYF,TGTGCCAGCAGCTTACGAGGGTATAACTCTGGAAACACCATATATTTT
TRBJ2-2,TRBD2,many,TRBV5-4,CASSLGGSGGSNTGELFF,TGTGCCAGCAGCTTGGGAGGTAGCGGGGGCTCGAACACCGGGGAGCTGTTTTTT
TRBJ2-5,-,many,TRBV7-2,CASSLNRGGQTQYF,TGTGCCAGCAGCTTAAATCGGGGCGGGCAGACCCAGTACTTC
TRBJ2-3,-,-,TRBV5-6,CASSRLVGVNTDTQYF,TGTGCCAGCAGTAGGTTGGTGGGGGTGAACACAGATACGCAGTATTTT
TRBJ1-2,-,-,TRBV18,CASSPGGPTYGYTF,TGTGCCAGCTCACCAGGGGGACCGACCTATGGCTACACCTTC
TRBJ2-5,-,many,TRBV2,CASLLMLQGKETQYF,TGTGCCAGCCTGCTTATGTTACAGGGTAAAGAGACCCAGTACTTC
TRBJ1-1,-,many,TRBV4-2,CASSRNVGGTEAFF,TGTGCCAGCAGCCGAAACGTGGGTGGCACTGAAGCTTTCTTT
TRBJ1-1,-,once,TRBV20-1,CSSDPAPGVTEAFF,TGCAGTTCGGACCCGGCTCCGGGCGTCACTGAAGCTTTCTTT
TRBJ2-1,TRBD2,-,TRBV20-1,CSARRTSVRDNEQFF,TGCAGTGCTAGGCGGACTAGTGTCCGTGACAATGAGCAGTTCTTC
TRBJ2-3,-,many,TRBV5-1,CASSLFGTTDTQYF,TGCGCCAGCAGCTTGTTCGGGACCACAGATACGCAGTATTTT
TRBJ2-1,-,-,TRBV21-1,CASSTTTPYNEQFF,TGTGCCAGCAGCACTACGACCCCCTACAATGAGCAGTTCTTC